One T cell receptor beta chain is described in this entry. The antigen remains undetermined. The sample holds other DNA sequences that translate to the same CDR3. The repertoire was sequenced with immunoSEQ multiplex PCR; TCRdb's copy has only in-frame clones and lacks some. The sample carries more than 2,000,000 clones, approximately 94% recorded once. This entry belongs to a study of shared clonotypes between healthy human individuals. Study overall: Plates per donor: three CD4 naive, three CD4 memory, two CD8 naive, one CD8 memory. Regarding the study as a whole: Relative to their counterparts shared across all four donors, non-shared clonotypes exhibited diminished generation probabilities. For naive CD4 cells, around 5% of clonotypes were shared across a handful of donors.

The germline CDR1 and CDR2 sequences are MRHNA and SNTAGT. V was cut by 5 bases and J by 0 bases, with 7 bases left in between. The CDR3 loop spans 14 amino acids. The donors were adults (healthy and HIV-negative) with no recent acute infections or vaccinations. Sequencing was done on a sample of naive CD4+ T cells sorted from blood. Subset in this sample: CD45RA+ positively selected. The TCR sequence derives from a man between 18 and 29 years old in good health. The genes are TRBV6-4 and TRBJ2-2; D tentatively reads TRBD1 or TRBD2 (5 bases each). DNA of the CDR3: TGTGCCAGCAGTCAGGGACCGAACACCGGGGAGCTGTTTTTT. It yields the protein CASSQGPNTGELFF.